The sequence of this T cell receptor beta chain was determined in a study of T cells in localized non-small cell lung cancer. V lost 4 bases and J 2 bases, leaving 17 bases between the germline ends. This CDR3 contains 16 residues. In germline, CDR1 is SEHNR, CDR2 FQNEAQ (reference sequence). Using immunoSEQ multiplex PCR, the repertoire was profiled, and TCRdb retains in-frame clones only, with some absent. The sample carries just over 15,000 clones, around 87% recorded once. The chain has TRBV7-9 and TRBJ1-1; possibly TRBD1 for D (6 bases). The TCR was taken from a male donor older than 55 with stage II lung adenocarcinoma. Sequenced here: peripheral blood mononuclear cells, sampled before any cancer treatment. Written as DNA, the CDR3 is TGTGCCAGCAGCTCTTTCGGTACAGGGCCCAACACTGAAGCTTTCTTT. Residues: CASSSFGTGPNTEAFF. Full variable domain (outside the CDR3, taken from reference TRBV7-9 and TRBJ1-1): DTGVSQNPRHKITKRGQNVTFRCDPISEHNRLYWYRQTLGQGPEFLTYFQNEAQLEKSRLLSDRFSAERPKGSFSTLEIQRTEQGDSAMYLCASSSFGTGPNTEAFFGQGTRLTVV.